These T cell receptor beta chains were read from a single sample in a study of beta chain features in type 1 diabetes. Profiling relied on immunoSEQ multiplex PCR, and the TCRdb table lists in-frame clones only, not all of them. Here the sample spans 630,000 or so clones, around an eighth being singletons. Input material: naive CD4+ T cells from blood. These receptors were collected from a man aged 18 to 29 with type 1 diabetes. The CDR3 runs from the conserved cysteine through the conserved F or W. The order of the fields is J gene, V gene, CDR3 protein.

J: TRBJ2-5; V: TRBV18; CDR3: CASSSVSVQETQYF
J: TRBJ1-5; V: TRBV28; CDR3: CASSFGGSSNQPQHF
J: TRBJ2-7; V: TRBV6-1; CDR3: CASSEAGSRLYEQYF
J: TRBJ1-2; V: TRBV28; CDR3: CASSPRRGGGPMNGYTF
J: TRBJ2-1; V: TRBV11-2; CDR3: CASSPPGSYNEQFF
J: TRBJ2-7; V: TRBV29-1; CDR3: CSALYGRHEQYF
J: TRBJ1-3; V: TRBV7-9; CDR3: CASSLRGLSGNTIYF
J: TRBJ2-7; V: TRBV29-1; CDR3: CSVGGTRGEQYF
J: TRBJ1-1; V: TRBV20-1; CDR3: CTPGRGDEAFF
J: TRBJ1-6; V: TRBV7-9; CDR3: CATDHRGDSRGSPLHF
J: TRBJ2-2; V: TRBV30; CDR3: CAWRPRGLGTGELFF
J: TRBJ2-5; V: TRBV30; CDR3: CAWSQGLAGQETQYF
J: TRBJ2-5; V: TRBV23-1; CDR3: CASSPEMGQWQETQYF
J: TRBJ2-1; V: TRBV10-3; CDR3: CAISESRDEQFF
J: TRBJ1-1; V: TRBV5-1; CDR3: CASSYRNTEAFF
J: TRBJ1-6; V: TRBV30; CDR3: CAWDRDKASHSPLHF
J: TRBJ2-7; V: TRBV28; CDR3: CASSTPFGTVYEQYF
J: TRBJ2-1; V: TRBV7-9; CDR3: CASSSLDRYFVEFF
J: TRBJ2-7; V: TRBV25-1; CDR3: CASEDPGTGAYEQYF
J: TRBJ2-7; V: TRBV28; CDR3: CASRHWGQGVGEQYF
J: TRBJ2-3; V: TRBV7-2; CDR3: CASSRGGTDTQYF
J: TRBJ2-3; V: TRBV7-9; CDR3: CASILMGGTDTQYF
J: TRBJ2-2; V: TRBV4-1; CDR3: CASSQDGGMNIGELFF
J: TRBJ2-2; V: TRBV9; CDR3: CASSLMRGNTGELFF
J: TRBJ2-2; V: TRBV5-1; CDR3: CASSLQGTGELFF
J: TRBJ2-3; V: TRBV2; CDR3: CASRGANTDTQYF
J: TRBJ1-5; V: TRBV7-2; CDR3: CASSLADQPQHF
J: TRBJ1-6; V: TRBV28; CDR3: CASRVLGGNNSPLHF
J: TRBJ1-2; V: TRBV7-9; CDR3: CASSQDWVGGDGYTF
J: TRBJ2-2; V: TRBV7-3; CDR3: CASSPQGRGTGELFF
J: TRBJ1-4; V: TRBV20-1; CDR3: CSARTEKLFF
J: TRBJ2-3; V: TRBV11-3; CDR3: CASSLHGTDTQYF
J: TRBJ1-2; V: TRBV28; CDR3: CASSLSFYGYTF
J: TRBJ2-5; V: TRBV30; CDR3: CACQRIGGPQETQYF
J: TRBJ1-2; V: TRBV11-2; CDR3: CASSQNGQRRYGYTF
J: TRBJ2-2; V: TRBV25-1; CDR3: CASSEFDRNTGELFF
J: TRBJ2-3; V: TRBV4-2; CDR3: CASSPRVGGPTDTQYF
J: TRBJ2-7; V: TRBV29-1; CDR3: CSVRYTAIYEQYF
J: TRBJ2-5; V: TRBV30; CDR3: CAWNRQGAGEQYF
J: TRBJ2-1; V: TRBV9; CDR3: CASSVEAGYSYNEQFF
J: TRBJ1-5; V: TRBV7-9; CDR3: CASSLGDRVFQPQHF
J: TRBJ2-1; V: TRBV7-9; CDR3: CASSSKREGPGSSYNEQFF
J: TRBJ2-5; V: TRBV5-1; CDR3: CASSLGSSGKETQYF
J: TRBJ1-1; V: TRBV28; CDR3: CASSLGTEAFF
J: TRBJ2-7; V: TRBV6-5; CDR3: CASSRSGQATYEQYF